This TCR beta chain was sequenced during a study of shared clonotypes between healthy human individuals. Naive CD8 cells lacked CD45RO, underwent positive selection for CCR7 and left out terminally differentiated effector memory CD45RA+ cells. Authors' analysis steps: ImmunoSEQ output held junction-only sequences without quality scores, so filtering differed. The method was immunoSEQ multiplex PCR; TCRdb's version includes in-frame clones alone and lacks a portion of them. The V and J calls and clone size are taken from that table; D and trimming were inferred from the DNA. Here the sample spans about 590,000 clones, 95% being singletons. Trimming left V 4 bases short and J 2 bases short, with 13 bases between. CDR3 length: 14 amino acids. CDR1 SGHNT and CDR2 YYREEE come from the germline V gene (reference sequence). Whole-study findings and limits: Naive subsets generally had larger estimated richness than memory subsets.

This clone was detected only once. What it recognizes is unknown. Sequencing was performed on naive CD8+ T cells sorted from blood. V is TRBV5-4 and J is TRBJ2-7, with D maybe TRBD1 (7 bases). The receptor's source is a woman between 25 and 40 years old in good health. CDR3 in amino acids: CASSPGGSTYEQYF. For the CDR3, the DNA is TGTGCCAGCAGCCCAGGGGGGTCGACCTACGAGCAGTACTTC.